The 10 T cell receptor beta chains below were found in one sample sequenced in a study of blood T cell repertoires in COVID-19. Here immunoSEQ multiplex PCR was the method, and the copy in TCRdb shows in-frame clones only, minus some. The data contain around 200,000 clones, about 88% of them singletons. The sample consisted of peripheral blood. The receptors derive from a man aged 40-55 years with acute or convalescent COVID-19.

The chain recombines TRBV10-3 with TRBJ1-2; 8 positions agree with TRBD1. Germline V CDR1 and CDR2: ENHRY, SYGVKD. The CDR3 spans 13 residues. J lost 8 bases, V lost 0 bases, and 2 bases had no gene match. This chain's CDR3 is CAISESQGEGYTF. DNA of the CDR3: TGTGCCATCAGTGAGTCACAGGGGGAGGGCTACACCTTC.

The CDR3 region is CASSLPRQGWTEAFF. The CDR3 DNA reads as TGTGCCAGCAGCCTTCCTAGACAGGGGTGGACTGAAGCTTTCTTT. This rearrangement joins TRBV11-2 to TRBJ1-1; 8 bases align to TRBD1. The V segment lost 5 bases and the J segment 5 bases; nucleotides outside the gene matches: 10. The germline CDR1 and CDR2 sequences are SGHAT and FQNNGV. The CDR3 has 15 residues.

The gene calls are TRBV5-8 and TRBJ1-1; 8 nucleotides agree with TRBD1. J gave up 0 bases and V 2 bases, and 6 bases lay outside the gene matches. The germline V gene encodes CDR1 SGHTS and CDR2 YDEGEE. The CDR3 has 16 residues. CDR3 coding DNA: TGTGCCAGCAGCTTCAGGGGGCTTGGCATGAACACTGAAGCTTTCTTT. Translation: CASSFRGLGMNTEAFF.

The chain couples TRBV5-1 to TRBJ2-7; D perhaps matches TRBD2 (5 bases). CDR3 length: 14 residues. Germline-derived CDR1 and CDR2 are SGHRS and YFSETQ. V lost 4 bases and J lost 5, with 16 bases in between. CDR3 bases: TGCGCCAGCAGCCCCCCCCCAGGAGGAGACGAGCAGTACTTC. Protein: CASSPPPGGDEQYF.

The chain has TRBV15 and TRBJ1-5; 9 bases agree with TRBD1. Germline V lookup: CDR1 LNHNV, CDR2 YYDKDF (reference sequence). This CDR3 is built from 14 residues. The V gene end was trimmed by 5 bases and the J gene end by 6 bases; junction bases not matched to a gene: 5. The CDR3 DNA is TGTGCCACCAGCCTGGACAGGGGAAGTCAGCCCCAGCATTTT. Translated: CATSLDRGSQPQHF.

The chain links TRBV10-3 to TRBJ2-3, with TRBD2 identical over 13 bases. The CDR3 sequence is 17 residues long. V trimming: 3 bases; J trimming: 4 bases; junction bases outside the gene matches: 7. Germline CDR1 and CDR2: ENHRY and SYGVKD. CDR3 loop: CAISDTTSGGGSDTQYF. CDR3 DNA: TGTGCCATCAGTGACACAACTAGCGGGGGGGGTTCAGATACGCAGTATTTT.

The CDR3 region is CASSPQQGNEQFF. CDR3 nucleotide sequence: TGTGCCAGCTCACCACAACAGGGCAATGAGCAGTTCTTC. V is TRBV18 and J is TRBJ2-1, with D maybe TRBD1 (6 bases). Germline V gene lookup returns CDR1 KGHSH and CDR2 LQKENI. The CDR3 contains 13 residues. The V end lost 1 base, the J end lost 6 bases, and 7 bases lay between the germline ends.

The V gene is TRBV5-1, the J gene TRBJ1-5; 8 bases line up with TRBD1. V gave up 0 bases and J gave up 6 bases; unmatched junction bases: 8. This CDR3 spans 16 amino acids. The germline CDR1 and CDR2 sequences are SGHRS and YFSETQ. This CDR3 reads CASSLGGQGSGQPQHF. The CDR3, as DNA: TGCGCCAGCAGCTTGGGAGGACAGGGCTCAGGTCAGCCCCAGCATTTT.

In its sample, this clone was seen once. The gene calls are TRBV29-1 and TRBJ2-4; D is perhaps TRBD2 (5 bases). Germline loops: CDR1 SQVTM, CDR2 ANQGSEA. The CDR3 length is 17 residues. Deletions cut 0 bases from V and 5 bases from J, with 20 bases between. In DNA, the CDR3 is TGCAGCGTTGAAGATCGGGCGGCTAGCAGGTCCCAAAACATTCAGTACTTC. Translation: CSVEDRAASRSQNIQYF. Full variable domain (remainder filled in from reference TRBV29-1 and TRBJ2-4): SAVISQKPSRDICQRGTSLTIQCQVDSQVTMMFWYRQQPGQSLTLIATANQGSEATYESGFVIDKFPISRPNLTFSTLTVSNMSPEDSSIYLCSVEDRAASRSQNIQYFGAGTRLSVL.

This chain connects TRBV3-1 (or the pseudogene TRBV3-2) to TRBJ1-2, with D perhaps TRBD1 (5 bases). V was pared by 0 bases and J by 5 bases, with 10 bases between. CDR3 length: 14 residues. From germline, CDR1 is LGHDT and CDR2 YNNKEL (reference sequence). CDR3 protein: CASSQETDYYGYTF. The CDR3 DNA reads TGTGCCAGCAGCCAAGAGACAGATTATTATGGCTACACCTTC.